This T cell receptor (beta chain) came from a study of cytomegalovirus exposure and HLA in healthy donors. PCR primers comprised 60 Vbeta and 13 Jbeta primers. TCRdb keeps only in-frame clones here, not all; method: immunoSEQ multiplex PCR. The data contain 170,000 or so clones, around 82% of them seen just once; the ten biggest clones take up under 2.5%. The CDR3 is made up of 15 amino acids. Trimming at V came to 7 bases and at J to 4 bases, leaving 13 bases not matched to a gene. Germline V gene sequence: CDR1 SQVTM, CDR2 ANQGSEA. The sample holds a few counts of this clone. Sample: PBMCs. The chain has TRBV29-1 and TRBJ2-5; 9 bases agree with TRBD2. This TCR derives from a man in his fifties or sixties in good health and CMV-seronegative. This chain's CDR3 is CSAGGGGASGETQYF. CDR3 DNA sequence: TGCAGCGCTGGCGGCGGGGGGGCCTCAGGAGAGACCCAGTACTTC.